Described below is a single T cell receptor beta chain sequence and its context. Healthy bone marrow donors made up the donors. V lost 0 bases, J lost 15 bases, and 6 bases stayed unmatched. This CDR3 has 12 amino acids. CDR1 and CDR2 from the germline V gene are SGHDN and FVKESK. Both 60 Vbeta primers and 13 Jbeta primers went into the PCR. Only in-frame clones appear in the TCRdb table, and some are missing; sequencing was by immunoSEQ multiplex PCR. The sample carries 110,000 or so clones, 60% to 80% recorded once. This sample is part of a study of cytomegalovirus exposure and HLA in healthy donors.

The J gene is TRBJ2-3, the V gene TRBV14, with 7 bases fitting TRBD1. The origin of this receptor is a woman in her 30s in good health and CMV-seropositive. The sequenced sample was PBMCs. The CDR3: CASSQDLRDRYF. In DNA, the CDR3 is TGTGCCAGCAGCCAAGATCTTCGGGACAGATATTTT.